The rows below give T cell receptor beta chains drawn from one sample of a study of response to subunit inactivated influenza vaccine. Each CDR3 protein gets one entry after TCRdb re-called the RT-PCR reads with MiXCR. This sample carries around 750,000 distinct CDR3 sequences, 21% of them seen once, and the ten largest clones take 10% to 13%. This specimen was PBMCs from blood, taken less than 6 days after vaccination. All receptors derive from a man aged 45-65 years who received an inactivated influenza vaccine. The CDR3 runs from the conserved cysteine through the conserved F or W. Each record gives: D gene, clone size, J gene, V gene, CDR3 protein, CDR3 DNA. A D gene is named only where the DNA matches it firmly. Size tells how often a clone was seen (once, few, many) or the class of an expanded clone, and some rows leave it out.

. . TRBJ2-3 TRBV20-1 CSARGARGWTDTQYF TGCAGTGCTAGGGGGGCCAGAGGGTGGACAGATACGCAGTATTTT
. many TRBJ1-2 TRBV12-3/TRBV12-4 CASSLRAYGYTF TGTGCCAGCAGCCTTAGGGCCTATGGCTACACCTTC
. many TRBJ2-7 TRBV10-3 CAISDLYEQYF TGTGCCATCAGTGACTTGTACGAGCAGTACTTC
TRBD1 many TRBJ2-1 TRBV10-3 CATQGPMGNEQFF TGTGCCACACAGGGGCCGATGGGCAATGAGCAGTTCTTC
TRBD1 . TRBJ2-3 TRBV24-1 CATSDFDRVRDTQYF TGTGCCACCAGTGATTTTGACAGGGTCCGGGATACGCAGTATTTT
TRBD1 many TRBJ2-7 TRBV5-1 CASSLPDRYEQYF TGCGCCAGCAGCTTGCCGGACAGGTACGAGCAGTACTTC
TRBD1 few TRBJ1-2 TRBV7-2 CASSFKTGGPGYTF TGTGCCAGCAGCTTTAAAACAGGGGGCCCTGGCTACACCTTC
TRBD1 . TRBJ1-5 TRBV20-1 CSADRGEQPQHF TGCAGTGCTGACAGGGGAGAACAGCCCCAGCATTTT
. . TRBJ2-1 TRBV6-2/TRBV6-3 CASSVQGGEQFF TGTGCCAGCAGTGTACAGGGTGGGGAGCAGTTCTTC
. . TRBJ2-7 TRBV7-2 CASSSAGEQYF TGTGCCAGCAGCTCCGCGGGGGAGCAGTACTTC
TRBD1 few TRBJ2-1 TRBV20-1 CSASTGVKNEQFF TGCAGTGCTAGTACAGGGGTTAAAAATGAGCAGTTCTTC
. . TRBJ2-7 TRBV6-2/TRBV6-3 CASSRLGWSYEQYF TGTGCCAGCAGTCGTCTCGGATGGAGCTACGAGCAGTACTTC
TRBD1 few TRBJ2-6 TRBV5-1 CASSRGTGFPGANVLTF TGCGCCAGCAGCCGAGGGACAGGGTTCCCCGGGGCCAACGTCCTGACTTTC
. . TRBJ2-3 TRBV25-1 CTSSESGLRTDTQYF TGTACCAGCAGTGAATCAGGACTTCGCACAGATACGCAGTATTTT
. . TRBJ2-1 TRBV11-2 CASSLTLGQANEQFF TGTGCCAGCAGCTTAACCCTGGGGCAGGCCAATGAGCAGTTCTTC
. few TRBJ1-2 TRBV29-1 CSVEDSRVSYGYTF TGCAGCGTTGAAGATTCCAGGGTGAGCTATGGCTACACCTTC
. few TRBJ2-4 TRBV5-5 CASSLNDKGSRPYF TGTGCCAGCAGCTTGAACGATAAGGGGTCTCGGCCGTACTTC
. few TRBJ2-7 TRBV6-2/TRBV6-3 CASSYSTGDYSYEQYF TGTGCCAGCAGTTACTCCACAGGGGACTACTCCTACGAGCAGTACTTC